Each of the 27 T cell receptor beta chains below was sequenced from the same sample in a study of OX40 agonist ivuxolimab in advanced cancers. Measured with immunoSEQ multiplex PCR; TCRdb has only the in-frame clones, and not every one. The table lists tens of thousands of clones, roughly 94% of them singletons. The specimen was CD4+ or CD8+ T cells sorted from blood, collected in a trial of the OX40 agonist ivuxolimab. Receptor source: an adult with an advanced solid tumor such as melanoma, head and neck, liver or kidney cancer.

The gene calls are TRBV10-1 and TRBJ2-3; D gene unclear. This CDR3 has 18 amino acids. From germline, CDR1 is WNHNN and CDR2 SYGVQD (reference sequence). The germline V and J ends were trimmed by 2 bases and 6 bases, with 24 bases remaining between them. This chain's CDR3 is CASSEDRYGPNLGDTQYF. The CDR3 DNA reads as TGCGCCAGCAGTGAGGATCGGTATGGGCCGAACCTAGGGGATACGCAGTATTTT.

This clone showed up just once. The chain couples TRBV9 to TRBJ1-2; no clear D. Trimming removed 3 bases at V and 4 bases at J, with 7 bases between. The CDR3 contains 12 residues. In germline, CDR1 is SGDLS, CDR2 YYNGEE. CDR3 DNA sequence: TGTGCCAGCAGCGCCTACAGCTATGGCTACACCTTC. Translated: CASSAYSYGYTF.

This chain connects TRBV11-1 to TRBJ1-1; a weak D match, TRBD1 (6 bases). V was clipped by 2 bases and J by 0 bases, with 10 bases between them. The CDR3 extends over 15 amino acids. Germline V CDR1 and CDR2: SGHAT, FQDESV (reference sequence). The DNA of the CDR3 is TGTGCCAGCAGCTTATCCAGGGGACTGAACACTGAAGCTTTCTTT. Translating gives CASSLSRGLNTEAFF. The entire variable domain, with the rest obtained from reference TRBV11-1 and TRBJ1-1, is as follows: EAEVAQSPRYKITEKSQAVAFWCDPISGHATLYWYRQILGQGPELLVQFQDESVVDDSQLPKDRFSAERLKGVDSTLKIQPAELGDSAMYLCASSLSRGLNTEAFFGQGTRLTVV.

As DNA, the CDR3 is TGTGCCAGCAGCGTAGTTGGTGGCACAGATACGCAGTATTTT. This codes for CASSVVGGTDTQYF. This sequence joins TRBV9 and TRBJ2-3; D remains ambiguous. The CDR3 consists of 14 residues. CDR1 and CDR2 (germline): SGDLS, YYNGEE. V was pared by 0 bases and J by 1 base, with 6 bases between.

CDR3 loop: CASSEGASGMETQYF. CDR3 nucleotides: TGTGCCAGCAGTGAAGGCGCTAGCGGGATGGAGACCCAGTACTTC. The chain recombines TRBV6-4 with TRBJ2-5; 9 bases are a match to TRBD2. Trimming at V came to 3 bases and at J to 5 bases, leaving 7 bases not matched to a gene. Germline CDR1 is MRHNA and CDR2 is SNTAGT. The CDR3 consists of 15 residues.

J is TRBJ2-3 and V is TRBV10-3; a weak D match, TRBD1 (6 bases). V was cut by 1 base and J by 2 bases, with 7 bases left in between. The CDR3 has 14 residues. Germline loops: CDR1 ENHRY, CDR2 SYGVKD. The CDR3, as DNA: TGTGCCATCAGTGAGTGGACAGACACAGATACGCAGTATTTT. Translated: CAISEWTDTDTQYF.

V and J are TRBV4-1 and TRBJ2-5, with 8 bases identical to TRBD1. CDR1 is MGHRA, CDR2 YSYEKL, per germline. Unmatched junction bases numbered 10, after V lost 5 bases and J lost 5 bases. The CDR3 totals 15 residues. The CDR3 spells CASSADRVPMETQYF. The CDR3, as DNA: TGCGCCAGCAGCGCGGACAGGGTCCCGATGGAGACCCAGTACTTC.

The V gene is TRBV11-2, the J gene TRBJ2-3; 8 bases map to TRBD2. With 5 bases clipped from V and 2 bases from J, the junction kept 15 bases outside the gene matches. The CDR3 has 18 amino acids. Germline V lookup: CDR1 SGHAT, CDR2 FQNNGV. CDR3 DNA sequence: TGTGCCAGCAGCCGGCCTGTTCTGACTAGCGTTGACACAGATACGCAGTATTTT. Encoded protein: CASSRPVLTSVDTDTQYF.

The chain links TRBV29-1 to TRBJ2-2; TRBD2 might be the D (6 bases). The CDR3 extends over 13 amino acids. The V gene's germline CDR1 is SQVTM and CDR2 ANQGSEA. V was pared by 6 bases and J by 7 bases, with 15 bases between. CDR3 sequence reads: CSVPPPEGGELFF. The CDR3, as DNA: TGCAGCGTCCCCCCCCCGGAGGGCGGGGAGCTGTTTTTT.

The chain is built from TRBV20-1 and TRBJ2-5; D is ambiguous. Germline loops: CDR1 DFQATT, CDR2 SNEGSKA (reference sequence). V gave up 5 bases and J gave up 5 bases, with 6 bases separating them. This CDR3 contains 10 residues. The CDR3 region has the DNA TGCAGTGCTCCTTCGGAGACCCAGTACTTC. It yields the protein CSAPSETQYF.

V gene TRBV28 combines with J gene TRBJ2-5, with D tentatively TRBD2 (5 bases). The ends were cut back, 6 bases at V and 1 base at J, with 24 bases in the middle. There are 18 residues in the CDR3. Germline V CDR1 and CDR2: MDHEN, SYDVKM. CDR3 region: CASSRMRAAWEIQETQYF. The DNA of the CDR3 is TGTGCCAGCAGCCGTATGCGGGCAGCTTGGGAGATCCAAGAGACCCAGTACTTC.

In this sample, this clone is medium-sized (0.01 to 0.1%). CDR3 sequence: CASSQGTGGTDTQYF. DNA for the CDR3: TGTGCCAGCAGCCAAGGGACGGGGGGCACAGATACGCAGTATTTT. J is TRBJ2-3 and V is TRBV4-2, with D possibly matching TRBD2 (6 bases). Germline V gives CDR1 LGHNA, CDR2 YNFKEQ. Trimming pared 1 base from V and 1 base from J, leaving 9 bases between. The CDR3 has 15 amino acids.

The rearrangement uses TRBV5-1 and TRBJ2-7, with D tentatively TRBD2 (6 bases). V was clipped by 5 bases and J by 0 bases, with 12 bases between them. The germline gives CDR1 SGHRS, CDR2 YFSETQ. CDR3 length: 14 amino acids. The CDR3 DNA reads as TGCGCCAGCAGTCGGGACTTACGCTCCTACGAGCAGTACTTC. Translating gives CASSRDLRSYEQYF.

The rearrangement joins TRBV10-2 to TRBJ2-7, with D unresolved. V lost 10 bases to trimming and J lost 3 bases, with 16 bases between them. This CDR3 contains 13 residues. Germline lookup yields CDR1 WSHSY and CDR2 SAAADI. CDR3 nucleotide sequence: TGCGCCACCTACGATTTGGCTTACTACGAGCAGTACTTC. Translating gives CATYDLAYYEQYF.

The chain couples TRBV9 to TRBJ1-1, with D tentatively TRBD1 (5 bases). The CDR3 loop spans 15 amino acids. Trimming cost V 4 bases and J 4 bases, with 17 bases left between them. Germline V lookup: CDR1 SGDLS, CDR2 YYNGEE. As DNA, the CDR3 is TGTGCCAGCAGCATCGACGACGGGGCGGGCACTGAAGCTTTCTTT. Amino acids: CASSIDDGAGTEAFF. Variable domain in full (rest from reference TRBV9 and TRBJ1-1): DSGVTQTPKHLITATGQRVTLRCSPRSGDLSVYWYQQSLDQGLQFLIQYYNGEERAKGNILERFSAQQFPDLHSELNLSSLELGDSALYFCASSIDDGAGTEAFFGQGTRLTVV.

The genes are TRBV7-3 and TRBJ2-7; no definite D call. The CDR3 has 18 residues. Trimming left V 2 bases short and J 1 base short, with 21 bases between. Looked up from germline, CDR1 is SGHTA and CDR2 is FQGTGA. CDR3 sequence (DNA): TGTGCCAGCAGCTTACCGACATTCACCAAGGCTCAATCCTACGAGCAGTACTTC. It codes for CASSLPTFTKAQSYEQYF.

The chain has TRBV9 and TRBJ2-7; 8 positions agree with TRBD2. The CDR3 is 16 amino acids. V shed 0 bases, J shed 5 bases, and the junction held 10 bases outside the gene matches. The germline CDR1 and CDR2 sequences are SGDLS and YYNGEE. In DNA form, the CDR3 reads TGTGCCAGCAGCGTAGGAGCGGGAGTTTTACGAGACGAGCAGTACTTC. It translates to CASSVGAGVLRDEQYF.

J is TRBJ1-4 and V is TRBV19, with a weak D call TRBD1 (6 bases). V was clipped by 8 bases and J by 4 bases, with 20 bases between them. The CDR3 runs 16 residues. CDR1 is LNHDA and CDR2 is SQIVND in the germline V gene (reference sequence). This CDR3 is CASGSNLGGVNEKLFF. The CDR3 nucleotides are TGTGCCAGTGGTTCTAACCTCGGGGGCGTTAATGAAAAACTGTTTTTT.

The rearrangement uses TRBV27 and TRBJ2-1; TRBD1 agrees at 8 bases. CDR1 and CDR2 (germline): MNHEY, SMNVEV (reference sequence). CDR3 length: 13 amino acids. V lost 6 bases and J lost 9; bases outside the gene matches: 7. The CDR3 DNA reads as TGTGCCAGCAGCCCAGGGGGCAGGGGTGAGCAGTTCTTC. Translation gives CASSPGGRGEQFF.

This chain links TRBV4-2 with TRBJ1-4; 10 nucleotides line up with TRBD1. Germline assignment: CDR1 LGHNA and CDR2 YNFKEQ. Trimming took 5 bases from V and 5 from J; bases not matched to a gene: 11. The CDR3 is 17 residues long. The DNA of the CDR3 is TGTGCCAGCAGCTTCCCGGGACAGGGGTTTGAGAATGAAAAACTGTTTTTT. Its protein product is CASSFPGQGFENEKLFF.

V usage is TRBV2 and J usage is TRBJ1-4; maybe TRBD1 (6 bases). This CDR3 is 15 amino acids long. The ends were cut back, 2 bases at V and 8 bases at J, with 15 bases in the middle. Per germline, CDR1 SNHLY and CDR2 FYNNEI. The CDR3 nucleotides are TGTGCCAGCAGTGAAAAGACAGGCGAGGGGGAAAAACTGTTTTTT. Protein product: CASSEKTGEGEKLFF. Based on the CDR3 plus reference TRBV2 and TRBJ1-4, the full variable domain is EPEVTQTPSHQVTQMGQEVILRCVPISNHLYFYWYRQILGQKVEFLVSFYNNEISEKSEIFDDQFSVERPDGSNFTLKIRSTKLEDSAMYFCASSEKTGEGEKLFFGSGTQLSVL.

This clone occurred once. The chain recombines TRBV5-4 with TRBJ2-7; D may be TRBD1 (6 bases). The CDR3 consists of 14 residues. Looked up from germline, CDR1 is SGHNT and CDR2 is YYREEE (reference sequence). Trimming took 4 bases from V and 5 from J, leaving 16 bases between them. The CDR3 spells CASSPEDSPNEQYF. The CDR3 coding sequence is TGTGCCAGCAGCCCCGAGGACAGCCCTAACGAGCAGTACTTC.

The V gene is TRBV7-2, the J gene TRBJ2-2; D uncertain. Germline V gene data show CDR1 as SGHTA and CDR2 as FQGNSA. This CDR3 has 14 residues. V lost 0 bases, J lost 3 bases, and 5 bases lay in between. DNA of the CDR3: TGTGCCAGCAGCTTAGCGCCAGACACCGGGGAGCTGTTTTTT. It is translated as CASSLAPDTGELFF.

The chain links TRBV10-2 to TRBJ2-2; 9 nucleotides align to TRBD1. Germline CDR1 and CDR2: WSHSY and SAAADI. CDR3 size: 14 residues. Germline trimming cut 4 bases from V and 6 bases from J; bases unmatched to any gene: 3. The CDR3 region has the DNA TGCGCCAGCAGTGCGACAGGGGGGGCCGGGGAGCTGTTTTTT. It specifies CASSATGGAGELFF.

The DNA for the CDR3 is TGTGCCAGCAGCGTAGGGGGAGGGGCACCCTACGAGCAGTACTTC. It is translated as CASSVGGGAPYEQYF. The chain uses TRBV9 and TRBJ2-7; 7 positions match TRBD2. V shed 0 bases, J shed 2 bases, and the junction held 5 bases outside the gene matches. The CDR3 runs 15 residues. Germline V gene data show CDR1 as SGDLS and CDR2 as YYNGEE.

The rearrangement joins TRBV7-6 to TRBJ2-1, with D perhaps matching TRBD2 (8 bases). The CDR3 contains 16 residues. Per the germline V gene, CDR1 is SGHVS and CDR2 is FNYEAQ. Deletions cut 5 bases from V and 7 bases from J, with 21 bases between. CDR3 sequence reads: CASSQGGLVNANEQFF. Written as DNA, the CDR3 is TGTGCCAGCAGCCAGGGGGGACTAGTTAACGCGAATGAGCAGTTCTTC.

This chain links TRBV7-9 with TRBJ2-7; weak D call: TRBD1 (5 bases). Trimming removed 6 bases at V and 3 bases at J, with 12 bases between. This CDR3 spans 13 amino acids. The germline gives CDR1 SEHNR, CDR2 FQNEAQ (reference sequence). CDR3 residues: CASSGDSFYEQYF. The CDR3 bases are TGTGCCAGCAGTGGCGACAGCTTCTACGAGCAGTACTTC.